The source of this T cell receptor (beta chain) is a study of cytomegalovirus exposure and HLA in healthy donors. Turning to the study itself: Assignment to the Caucasian-associated ancestry cluster applied to more than 75% of the approximately 360 genotyped donors.

The CDR3 sequence is 15 residues long. V lost 5 bases, J lost 2 bases, and 7 bases stayed unmatched. CDR1 PRHDT and CDR2 FYEKMQ come from the germline V gene (reference sequence). General study results and limits: The investigators catalogued 150 to 200 TCR beta chains as cytomegalovirus-associated. Later on, a genetic analysis was performed. It linked a missense variant in DCLRE1C with V- and J-gene trimming of TCR beta.

Details on this clone: The target antigen is unknown.

13 Jbeta primers and 60 Vbeta primers were used for the PCR. The repertoire was sequenced with immunoSEQ multiplex PCR; TCRdb's copy has only in-frame clones and lacks some. The sample records tens of thousands of clones, about 85% being singletons. The V call is TRBV13, the J call TRBJ1-2, with 8 bases fitting TRBD1. Input material: PBMCs. The clonotype originates from a girl aged 2-10 years in good health and CMV-seropositive. CDR3 DNA sequence: TGTGCCAGCAGCCCCCCCCGGGACAGGAACTATGGCTACACCTTC. It specifies CASSPPRDRNYGYTF.